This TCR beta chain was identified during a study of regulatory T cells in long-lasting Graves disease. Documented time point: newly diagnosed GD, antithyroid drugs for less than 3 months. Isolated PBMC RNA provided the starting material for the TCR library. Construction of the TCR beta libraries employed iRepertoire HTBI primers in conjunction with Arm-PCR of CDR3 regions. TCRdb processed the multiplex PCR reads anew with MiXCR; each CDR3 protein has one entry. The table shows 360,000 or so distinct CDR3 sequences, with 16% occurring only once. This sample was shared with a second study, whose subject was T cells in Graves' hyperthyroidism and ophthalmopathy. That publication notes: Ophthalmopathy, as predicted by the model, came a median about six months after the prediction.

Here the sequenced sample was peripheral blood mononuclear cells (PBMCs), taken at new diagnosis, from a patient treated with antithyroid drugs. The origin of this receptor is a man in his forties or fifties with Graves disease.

This chain's CDR3 is CASSPRPDGYNEQFF. The CDR3 DNA is TGTGCCAGCAGCCCCCGACCGGACGGGTACAATGAGCAGTTCTTC. The chain couples TRBV11-2 to TRBJ2-1; D gene ambiguous. CDR3 length: 15 amino acids. Trimming took off 5 bases at V and 4 bases at J, with 15 bases between the two ends. Germline CDR1 and CDR2: SGHAT and FQNNGV. The variable domain in full, with the rest retrieved from reference TRBV11-2 and TRBJ2-1, is EAGVAQSPRYKIIEKRQSVAFWCNPISGHATLYWYQQILGQGPKLLIQFQNNGVVDDSQLPKDRFSAERLKGVDSTLKIQPAKLEDSAVYLCASSPRPDGYNEQFFGPGTRLTVL.